These T cell receptor beta chains were read from a single sample in a study of CD8+CD57+ T cells in acquired aplastic anemia. TCRdb passed the reads through MiXCR, listing each CDR3 protein once. The sample has hundreds of thousands of distinct CDR3 sequences, under 40% seen once. Sequenced material: sorted CD4+, CD8+, or CD8+CD57+ T cells (not recorded which) from PBMCs. The source is a human donor with aplastic anemia. Each CDR3 is given with its conserved first and last residue. The D gene is left open where the match is weak. Clone size, where shown, is once, few, many, or a class for clones that have expanded.

many,TRBD1,TRBJ1-2,TRBV12-3/TRBV12-4,TGTGCCAGCAGTTTCCAGGGGGACTATGGCTACACCTTC,CASSFQGDYGYTF
-,-,TRBJ2-1,TRBV2,TGTGCCAGCAGTGCAACCAACGGGGCAGGGGCAGTCAATGAGCAGTTCTTC,CASSATNGAGAVNEQFF
-,TRBD2,TRBJ2-1,TRBV20-1,TGCAGTGCTAGGGTAGCGGGAGGGTTCTACAATGAGCAGTTCTTC,CSARVAGGFYNEQFF
few,-,TRBJ1-2,TRBV9,TGTGCCAGCAGGGAAGACAACTACTATGGCTACACCTTC,CASREDNYYGYTF
many,TRBD1,TRBJ1-5,TRBV2,TGTGCCAGCAGTCCTGACAGGGTGGGCCAGCCCCAGCATTTT,CASSPDRVGQPQHF
few,-,TRBJ1-2,TRBV28,TGTGCCAGCAGTTCCTCACAGGTTAACTATGGCTACACCTTC,CASSSSQVNYGYTF
-,TRBD2,TRBJ2-1,TRBV20-1,TGCAGTGCTCCAGGACTAGCGGGAGTCAATGAGCAGTTCTTC,CSAPGLAGVNEQFF
few,-,TRBJ1-1,TRBV20-1,TGCAGTGCTAGCCAGGGGATTGAAGCTTTCTTT,CSASQGIEAFF
many,-,TRBJ2-3,TRBV2,TGTGCCAGCAGTAAGGGGGAAGTCACAGATACGCAGTATTTT,CASSKGEVTDTQYF
-,TRBD2,TRBJ2-7,TRBV9,TGTGCCAGCAGCGTAGGCTTGGGGGCCTCTATAGCGGGGGAAGTCTACGAGCAGTACTTC,CASSVGLGASIAGEVYEQYF
-,-,TRBJ2-7,TRBV7-7,TGTGCCTGGAATTCGGGCCCCTACGAGCAGTACTTC,CAWNSGPYEQYF
-,-,TRBJ2-1,TRBV20-1,TGCAGTGCCGACCCGGGGGTCCTAGGGTACAATGAGCAGTTCTTC,CSADPGVLGYNEQFF